Listed below are T cell receptor beta chains from one sample, sequenced in a study of blood T cell repertoires in COVID-19. Libraries were prepared by immunoSEQ multiplex PCR; TCRdb keeps only in-frame clonotypes and omits some of them. The table shows 300,000 to 350,000 clones, with 90% occurring only once. What was sequenced was PBMCs or T cells enriched from blood (not recorded which). The receptor set was obtained from a woman aged 18-29 years with acute COVID-19. The CDR3 runs from the conserved cysteine through the conserved F or W. The order of the fields is V gene, J gene, CDR3 protein.

TRBV14	TRBJ1-4	CASSQDLGQGWEKLFF
TRBV27	TRBJ2-2	CASSLFDTGELFF
TRBV3-1/TRBV3-2	TRBJ1-5	CASSQGQNQPQHF
TRBV7-3	TRBJ2-1	CASSPGGRYNEQFF
TRBV28	TRBJ1-5	CASSSDTGGAQPQHF
TRBV7-9	TRBJ1-2	CASSPRKAGTGDYGYTF
TRBV6-5	TRBJ2-3	CASSGGVSTDTQYF
TRBV3-1/TRBV3-2	TRBJ1-2	CASSQQGGSDYTF
TRBV27	TRBJ2-1	CASSLQRVSSYNEQFF
TRBV6-1	TRBJ2-7	CASSEWGLAGGRRSYEQYF
TRBV5-1	TRBJ2-3	CASSLGSGTDTQYF
TRBV28	TRBJ1-6	CASIRAMLNSPLHF
TRBV24-1	TRBJ2-1	CATPGGGEQFF
TRBV9	TRBJ2-1	CASSVPSDVHNEQFF
TRBV19	TRBJ2-3	CASSAGLFASSTDTQYF
TRBV12-5	TRBJ1-4	CASGLVSRGLRKEKLFF
TRBV6-5	TRBJ1-2	CATARSGDYGYTF
TRBV28	TRBJ2-2	CASTLQLAGVNTGELFF
TRBV18	TRBJ2-7	CASSPPGTGVYEQYF
TRBV5-1	TRBJ2-5	CASRLRGLAAPPAETQYF
TRBV5-6	TRBJ1-2	CASSFPGVGYGYTF
TRBV15	TRBJ1-1	CATSTDTNMNTEAFF
TRBV5-1	TRBJ1-2	CASSPRQGHGYTF
TRBV7-9	TRBJ1-2	CASSWYGGIYGYTF
TRBV28	TRBJ2-1	CASSLGLAGGSNEQFF
TRBV6-1	TRBJ1-2	CASSETPRYGYTF
TRBV5-1	TRBJ2-3	CASSGTDSRIDTQYF
TRBV18	TRBJ2-1	CASSPRTPDNEQFF
TRBV11-3	TRBJ2-1	CASSLVATSDEQFF
TRBV28	TRBJ1-5	CASSSGRGNQPQHF
TRBV29-1	TRBJ1-1	CSVGRDRVTEAFF
TRBV5-4	TRBJ2-7	CASSLAGGGVLYEQYF
TRBV11-2	TRBJ1-6	CASSFGRGLYNSPLHF
TRBV7-3	TRBJ2-2	CASSRGADNTGELFF
TRBV5-8	TRBJ1-1	CASTTPGAANTEAFF
TRBV28	TRBJ2-3	CASSTRSGVDTQYF
TRBV6-5	TRBJ2-3	CASSYRIASTDTQYF
TRBV4-2	TRBJ2-1	CASSLKLIGVGSEQFF
TRBV9	TRBJ1-1	CASSVKQETPEAFF
TRBV7-3	TRBJ1-1	CASSLSGGMNTEAFF
TRBV9	TRBJ2-7	CASSEGLPYHEQYF
TRBV3-1/TRBV3-2	TRBJ1-3	CASRSSGSGNTIYF
TRBV9	TRBJ1-3	CASSETAYSGNTIYF
TRBV19	TRBJ2-1	CASSIVAGVHYNEQFF
TRBV7-6	TRBJ2-7	CASSLNPPAGGGEQYF
TRBV19	TRBJ1-5	CASSTTGYAVQPQHF
TRBV15	TRBJ1-5	CATSRGRIGVSNQPQHF
TRBV5-4	TRBJ2-3	CASRKGGAGGPGTDTQYF
TRBV5-1	TRBJ2-2	CASSFRQNTGELFF
TRBV6-5	TRBJ1-1	CASSYDTRVATEAFF
TRBV28	TRBJ1-1	CASTPLRVLTEAFF
TRBV6-5	TRBJ2-7	CASSSRGYEQYF
TRBV27	TRBJ1-2	CASMGGWGPRGYTF
TRBV19	TRBJ2-7	CASSGWTEGNYEQYF
TRBV6-5	TRBJ1-2	CASSYSKAGQGYGYTF
TRBV4-1	TRBJ2-1	CASSQDREFGRAYNEQFF